The clone carrying this TCR beta chain was recorded at least ten times. Authors' data handling: Amplification from reference gene primers served as the basis for estimated nucleated cell counts. Generated by immunoSEQ multiplex PCR, the TCRdb table keeps only in-frame clones and is missing some. V, J and clone size are taken as reported in that table, and D and trimming were inferred from the DNA itself. The sample consists of some 260,000 clones, 88% of them appearing once. The data belong to a study of blood T cell repertoires in COVID-19. Looking at the study overall: The United States, Italy and Spain supplied acute and convalescent COVID-19 samples.

The Seattle site enrolled patients during active infection and followed them longitudinally. V was pared by 3 bases and J by 3 bases, with 11 bases between. The CDR3 runs to 13 residues. Germline-derived CDR1 and CDR2 are DFQATT and SNEGSKA (reference sequence). The sample comprised peripheral blood. The TCR sequence derives from a woman aged 65 to 85 with COVID-19, enrolled during active disease. The chain is built from TRBV20-1 and TRBJ1-2; D possibly corresponds to TRBD1 (5 bases). CDR3 region: CSASNQGDYGYTF. The CDR3 DNA is TGCAGTGCTAGTAACCAGGGCGACTATGGCTACACCTTC.